Below, 25 T cell receptor beta chains from the same sample are listed, as sequenced in a study of blood T cell repertoires in COVID-19. Repertoires were generated with immunoSEQ multiplex PCR, while TCRdb's copy carries only in-frame clones and drops some. This sample has 300,000 to 400,000 clones, with 80% to 90% found just once. The sequenced sample was PBMCs or T cells enriched from blood (not recorded which). These receptors were collected from a woman in her thirties or forties with acute COVID-19.

DNA of the CDR3: TGTGCCAGCAGCCGTGCGAGGAACACTGAAGCTTTCTTT. It yields the protein CASSRARNTEAFF. The chain couples TRBV14 to TRBJ1-1; no reliable D call. This CDR3 region has 13 residues. Germline CDR1 SGHDN, CDR2 FVKESK. The V end lost 4 bases, the J end lost 1 base, and 7 bases lay between the germline ends.

The chain employs TRBV19 and TRBJ2-5; tentatively, D is TRBD2 (6 bases). Germline V gene sequence: CDR1 LNHDA, CDR2 SQIVND (reference sequence). V gave up 10 bases and J gave up 1 base, with 19 bases separating them. The CDR3 is 15 amino acids. The CDR3 coding sequence is TGTGCCACCGGAGGGCTGGGGAGCTCCCAAGAGACCCAGTACTTC. Translating gives CATGGLGSSQETQYF.

V usage is TRBV6-5 and J usage is TRBJ1-2; D uncertain. Germline V gene lookup returns CDR1 MNHEY and CDR2 SVGAGI. The ends were cut back, 3 bases at V and 1 base at J, with 9 bases in the middle. CDR3 size: 14 residues. CDR3 sequence reads: CASSYLANNYGYTF. CDR3 DNA: TGTGCCAGCAGTTATCTCGCGAATAACTATGGCTACACCTTC.

The rearrangement links TRBV28 to TRBJ2-1, with a possible D match to TRBD2 (6 bases). Germline-derived CDR1 and CDR2 are MDHEN and SYDVKM. The CDR3 contains 12 residues. The germline V and J ends were trimmed by 5 bases and 8 bases, with 10 bases remaining between them. This chain's CDR3 is CASSLRGYEQFF. The DNA of the CDR3 is TGTGCCAGCAGTCTACGGGGGTATGAGCAGTTCTTC.

The chain links TRBV5-1 to TRBJ2-7; maybe TRBD2 (6 bases). Germline values: CDR1 SGHRS, CDR2 YFSETQ. The CDR3 loop spans 17 amino acids. V was pared by 2 bases and J by 2 bases, with 20 bases between. CDR3 sequence reads: CASSFYSLYSGAYEQYF. CDR3 sequence (DNA): TGCGCCAGCAGCTTTTATTCTCTCTATTCGGGAGCCTACGAGCAGTACTTC.

The chain's CDR3 is CASSQGPQGSGEKLFF. Written as DNA, the CDR3 is TGTGCCAGCAGCCAAGGCCCCCAGGGGTCAGGTGAAAAACTGTTTTTT. The chain has TRBV4-2 and TRBJ1-4; tentative D call: TRBD1 (6 bases). V was shortened by 1 base and J by 7 bases, with 16 bases between the two germline ends. Germline CDR1 and CDR2: LGHNA and YNFKEQ. This CDR3 contains 16 residues.

The V call is TRBV6-4, the J call TRBJ2-4; D perhaps matches TRBD1 (6 bases). Trimming shortened V by 10 bases and J by 0 bases, and 25 bases separated the two germline ends. The CDR3 is 18 amino acids. Germline V gene lookup returns CDR1 MRHNA and CDR2 SNTAGT. This CDR3 reads CATPLTGRSLLAKNIQYF. In DNA form, the CDR3 reads TGTGCCACCCCGTTGACAGGCCGTTCACTACTAGCCAAAAACATTCAGTACTTC.

The rearrangement joins TRBV9 to TRBJ2-3; tentative D call: TRBD1 (6 bases). Germline lookup yields CDR1 SGDLS and CDR2 YYNGEE. This CDR3 has 16 residues. With 1 base removed from V and 2 bases from J, the gap between germline ends came to 14 bases. The CDR3 nucleotides read TGTGCCAGCAGCGTAAGTTCGGACAGAGCCACAGATACGCAGTATTTT. It translates to CASSVSSDRATDTQYF.

The V and J genes are TRBV19 and TRBJ1-3, with unresolved D. V was clipped by 6 bases and J by 1 base, with 10 bases between them. Per the germline V gene, CDR1 is LNHDA and CDR2 is SQIVND (reference sequence). The length of the CDR3 is 14 residues. Here the CDR3 DNA reads TGTGCCAGTAGCTCGAGTTTATCTGGAAACACCATATATTTT. This gives the protein CASSSSLSGNTIYF.

The rearrangement uses TRBV11-2 and TRBJ2-3; possibly TRBD2 for D (6 bases). Germline CDR1 reads SGHAT; CDR2 reads FQNNGV. V shed 4 bases and J shed 0 bases, with 8 bases lying between them. The CDR3 consists of 14 residues. DNA for the CDR3: TGTGCCAGCAGCTCTAGCGAGAGCACAGATACGCAGTATTTT. The encoded protein is CASSSSESTDTQYF.

This clone was seen a few times. The chain joins TRBV4-2 to TRBJ2-3; D may be TRBD2 (6 bases). CDR1 is LGHNA, CDR2 YNFKEQ, per germline. V was trimmed by 0 bases and J by 7 bases, leaving 20 bases between them. This CDR3 has 17 amino acids. CDR3 sequence (DNA): TGTGCCAGCAGCCAAGAGTTTCTCGCGGGACGAACCTATACGCAGTATTTT. Translating gives CASSQEFLAGRTYTQYF.

J is TRBJ1-5 and V is TRBV10-3; 7 bases are shared with TRBD1. Germline V gives CDR1 ENHRY, CDR2 SYGVKD. V was clipped by 0 bases and J by 15 bases; unmatched bases: 5. The CDR3 runs 12 residues. DNA of the CDR3: TGTGCCATCAGTGAGTCCGTGGGACAGTGGCATTTT. This translates into CAISESVGQWHF.

The V call is TRBV2, the J call TRBJ1-6; D not certain. CDR1 and CDR2 (germline): SNHLY, FYNNEI. V was trimmed by 6 bases and J by 6 bases, leaving 15 bases between them. The length of the CDR3 is 15 residues. For the CDR3, the DNA is TGTGCCAGCAGCCCCTCCATGCACATTAATTCACCCCTCCACTTT. The encoded protein is CASSPSMHINSPLHF.

The gene calls are TRBV4-3 and TRBJ1-2; possibly TRBD1 for D (6 bases). With 1 base removed from V and 6 bases from J, the gap between germline ends came to 15 bases. CDR1 and CDR2 from the germline V gene are LGHNA and YSLEER. The CDR3 sequence is 15 residues long. The DNA for the CDR3 is TGCGCCAGCAGCCAAGGCGAAGACAGGATAGATGGCTACACCTTC. It translates to CASSQGEDRIDGYTF.

The rearrangement uses TRBV20-1 and TRBJ2-7; 10 bases match TRBD1. Germline CDR1 is DFQATT and CDR2 is SNEGSKA (reference sequence). Trimming removed 3 bases from V and 4 bases from J; junction bases left unmatched: 3. CDR3 length: 13 residues. The CDR3 DNA sequence: TGCAGTGCTAGTGCGGACAGGGGGTACGAGCAGTACTTC. Translation: CSASADRGYEQYF.

The V and J genes are TRBV2 and TRBJ2-7; D not resolved. V was clipped by 5 bases and J by 1 base, with 12 bases between them. The CDR3 totals 14 residues. Germline CDR1 is SNHLY and CDR2 is FYNNEI. The CDR3 here is CASSNYDQSYEQYF. As DNA, the CDR3 is TGTGCCAGCAGTAATTATGATCAGTCCTACGAGCAGTACTTC. The entire variable domain, with the rest obtained from reference TRBV2 and TRBJ2-7, is as follows: EPEVTQTPSHQVTQMGQEVILRCVPISNHLYFYWYRQILGQKVEFLVSFYNNEISEKSEIFDDQFSVERPDGSNFTLKIRSTKLEDSAMYFCASSNYDQSYEQYFGPGTRLTVT.

The J gene is TRBJ2-7, the V gene TRBV5-6, with 8 bases lining up with TRBD1. Losses at the gene ends were 0 bases for V and 2 bases for J; bases not matched to a gene: 4. CDR1 and CDR2 (germline): SGHDT, YYEEEE. This CDR3 is 15 amino acids long. The DNA of the CDR3 is TGTGCCAGCAGCTTGGGGGACAGGTTCGCCTACGAGCAGTACTTC. Amino acid sequence: CASSLGDRFAYEQYF. Using reference TRBV5-6 and TRBJ2-7 for the parts outside the CDR3, the full variable domain is DAGVTQSPTHLIKTRGQQVTLRCSPKSGHDTVSWYQQALGQGPQFIFQYYEEEERQRGNFPDRFSGHQFPNYSSELNVNALLLGDSALYLCASSLGDRFAYEQYFGPGTRLTVT.

The chain is built from TRBV9 and TRBJ2-3, with no clear D. V was pared by 3 bases and J by 3 bases, with 14 bases between. This CDR3 contains 15 residues. Germline V CDR1 and CDR2: SGDLS, YYNGEE. In DNA form, the CDR3 reads TGTGCCAGCAGCGACCGTGCAGGTCGGACAGATACGCAGTATTTT. Translating it yields CASSDRAGRTDTQYF. The full variable domain, its missing parts supplied by reference TRBV9 and TRBJ2-3, is DSGVTQTPKHLITATGQRVTLRCSPRSGDLSVYWYQQSLDQGLQFLIQYYNGEERAKGNILERFSAQQFPDLHSELNLSSLELGDSALYFCASSDRAGRTDTQYFGPGTRLTVL.

The chain couples TRBV28 to TRBJ1-1, with D unresolved. V was shortened by 2 bases and J by 5 bases, with 12 bases between the two germline ends. Germline assignment: CDR1 MDHEN and CDR2 SYDVKM. This CDR3 is built from 14 residues. Here the CDR3 DNA reads TGTGCCAGCAGTTTAGGTCCTCAGTATACTGAAGCTTTCTTT. Protein product: CASSLGPQYTEAFF.

The chain links TRBV4-3 to TRBJ1-2; the match to TRBD1 covers 9 bases. V shed 3 bases and J 4 bases; nucleotides not matched to a gene: 6. CDR3 length: 15 residues. In germline, CDR1 is LGHNA, CDR2 YSLEER. Here the CDR3 DNA reads TGCGCCAGCAGCCAGACCACAGGGGGCCCCTATGGCTACACCTTC. This encodes CASSQTTGGPYGYTF.

The chain employs TRBV19 and TRBJ1-5; D gene uncertain. V dropped 5 bases and J dropped 6 bases, with 11 bases sitting between them. Germline values: CDR1 LNHDA, CDR2 SQIVND (reference sequence). This CDR3 is built from 13 residues. CDR3 in amino acids: CASSSSGSQPQHF. The CDR3 coding sequence is TGTGCCAGTAGTTCATCGGGGAGTCAGCCCCAGCATTTT.

This clone has only a few counts. The J gene is TRBJ1-5, the V gene TRBV28, with TRBD1 identical over 8 bases. Germline V CDR1 and CDR2: MDHEN, SYDVKM. V lost 1 base and J lost 5; bases outside the gene matches: 4. The CDR3 has 15 amino acids. CDR3 residues: CASSLSGQGDQPQHF. CDR3 DNA sequence: TGTGCCAGCAGTTTATCCGGACAGGGCGATCAGCCCCAGCATTTT.

The chain combines TRBV2 with TRBJ2-7, with a tentative D call TRBD1 (5 bases). Germline V gene lookup returns CDR1 SNHLY and CDR2 FYNNEI. CDR3 length equals 14 residues. Trimming removed 3 bases from V and 2 bases from J, with 11 bases in between. CDR3 sequence reads: CASSEVLGAYEQYF. The CDR3 nucleotides are TGTGCCAGCAGTGAGGTCTTAGGGGCCTACGAGCAGTACTTC.

This chain joins TRBV27 and TRBJ2-7; 7 bases line up with TRBD1. The CDR3 totals 15 residues. J lost 7 bases, V lost 6 bases, and 15 bases had no gene match. CDR1 and CDR2 from the germline V gene are MNHEY and SMNVEV (reference sequence). CDR3 residues: CASSHIDRDLGEQYF. The CDR3 nucleotides read TGTGCCAGCAGCCATATCGACAGGGACCTCGGAGAGCAGTACTTC.

The chain couples TRBV2 to TRBJ1-4, with 8 positions matching TRBD1. V dropped 8 bases and J dropped 7; count of bases not matched to a gene: 12. The CDR3 totals 15 residues. In germline, CDR1 is SNHLY, CDR2 FYNNEI. The CDR3 bases are TGTGCCAGCCTAGATGACAGGGGATCTGGTGAAAAACTGTTTTTT. Translating gives CASLDDRGSGEKLFF.